The clone carrying this T cell receptor (beta chain) turned up a few times. Antigen unknown. Germline CDR1 reads SGHAT; CDR2 reads FQNNGV. Trimming left V 5 bases short and J 2 bases short, with 15 bases between. The length of the CDR3 is 15 residues. cDNA molecules, individually, were tagged with unique molecular identifiers. TCRdb independently ran MiXCR on the 5' RACE reads; one entry per CDR3 protein. The sample lists 29,000 or so distinct CDR3 sequences; more than 5% were seen once. These data belong to a study of early T cells in non-severe SARS-CoV-2 infection. Study-wide background: Sequencing was performed on bulk RNA from unsorted whole blood, leaving chains unpaired. Notes on the study in general: VDJdb-based annotation leaned toward anti-spike CD8 responses and missed private and CD4 specificities.

This TCR came from an adult who was a healthcare worker with PCR-confirmed SARS-CoV-2 infection or an uninfected control (not recorded which). The sequencing sample was made of whole blood. The J gene is TRBJ2-5, the V gene TRBV11-2; TRBD2 might be the D (5 bases). The CDR3 sequence is CASSAGGSVQETQYF. The CDR3 DNA reads as TGTGCCAGCAGCGCCGGTGGGAGCGTGCAAGAGACCCAGTACTTC.